This note documents a single TCR beta chain sequence. Taking its sample share into account, this clonotype is medium-sized (0.01 to 0.1%). Its antigen target is currently unknown. No quality values exist for individual bases; no much larger clone is one base distant. V and J are trimmed by 3 bases and 1 base, and the gene matches miss 6 bases of the junction. Inclusive of the bounding cysteine and phenylalanine, the CDR3 is 16 residues long. The kept DNA is CDR3 alone, 48 bases in frame from the first base. Reading the germline V gene gives CDR1 KGHSH and CDR2 LQKENI. This specimen belongs to a study. These reads were obtained on an Illumina MiSeq. TCRdb redid the processing of the public reads, applying fastp at Q25 and MiXCR, and retained in-frame beta chains. CDR3 protein sequences are deduplicated, and each keeps its most common genes and DNA. This sample comprises 6,000 or so distinct CDR3 sequences, over 9.5% of them detected only once. About 5.4% of the sample is held by the ten biggest clonotypes.

Sequencing was done on a sample of CD4+ T cells from synovial fluid. The rearranged segments are TRBV18 and TRBJ2-3; 8 junctional bases match TRBD2. The TCR was taken from a human donor with rheumatoid arthritis. The DNA sequence is given as TGTGCCAGCTCACCCGGGACTAGTGGCGGCACAGATACGCAGTATTTT. Translated, it gives CASSPGTSGGTDTQYF.